This is a list of T cell receptor beta chains from one sample in a study of T cell responses to AZD1222 COVID-19 vaccine. Some clones are missing from TCRdb's copy, which holds only in-frame ones; the method was immunoSEQ multiplex PCR. Among 110,000 to 150,000 clones listed, 75% to 90% were seen once. Here the sequenced sample was peripheral blood, taken on day 0 of AZD1222 vaccination. All receptors come from an adult in good health. The CDR3 runs from the conserved cysteine through the conserved F or W. A D gene is named only where the DNA matches it firmly. Clone size appears in some rows only: once, few, many, or a class for an expanded clone.

v_call	clone_size	cdr3_length	j_call	d_call	cdr3_aa
TRBV6-5	.	14	TRBJ1-3	.	CASSYGRSGNTIYF
TRBV28	.	14	TRBJ1-5	.	CASSGDTFNQPQHF
TRBV27	few	15	TRBJ1-2	.	CASSPEGGFLYGYTF
TRBV6-5	.	15	TRBJ1-2	.	CASSYSRSGFYGYTF
TRBV27	.	15	TRBJ2-1	.	CASSLQGQGYNEQFF
TRBV6-1	.	16	TRBJ1-2	.	CASSEDFGGFRDGYTF
TRBV28	.	17	TRBJ2-3	TRBD1	CASSYLWDSTPTDTQYF
TRBV18	.	12	TRBJ1-2	.	CASSPRNQVDTF
TRBV5-8	.	13	TRBJ1-1	.	CASSWRLGTEAFF
TRBV15	few	16	TRBJ2-7	TRBD2	CATSSTTSGQTYEQYF
TRBV7-8	few	13	TRBJ2-3	.	CASSPMGADTQYF
TRBV11-1	.	14	TRBJ2-7	TRBD1	CASSRDRGPHEQYF
TRBV5-4	.	13	TRBJ1-6	.	CASSLWPNSPLHF
TRBV6-5	.	12	TRBJ2-3	.	CASSTLGDTQYF
TRBV30	.	14	TRBJ1-5	.	CAWGNQGSNQPQHF
TRBV4-1	.	13	TRBJ2-3	.	CASSQIGTDTQYF